The rows below give T cell receptor beta chains drawn from one sample of a study of radiotherapy plus CTLA-4 blockade in lung cancer. Generated by immunoSEQ multiplex PCR, the TCRdb table keeps only in-frame clones and is missing some. The sample yields more than 10,000 clones, roughly four fifths seen once. This material consisted of peripheral blood, taken from a patient treated with radiotherapy plus ipilimumab. The receptors derive from a human donor with non-small cell lung cancer that progressed on radiotherapy plus ipilimumab. CDR3s include the opening cysteine and the closing phenylalanine or tryptophan. A D gene is named only where the DNA matches it firmly. For some rows the clone size is stated as once, few or many, or as a class when expanded; others skip it.

size,V,J,D,CDR3,DNA
NA,TRBV19,TRBJ1-5,NA,CASNQGANQPQHF,TGTGCCAGTAACCAAGGTGCGAATCAGCCCCAGCATTTT
NA,TRBV7-7,TRBJ2-3,TRBD2,CASSLGRGVSTDTQYF,TGTGCTAGCAGCTTAGGTCGGGGGGTTAGCACAGATACGCAGTATTTT
NA,TRBV4-1,TRBJ1-2,NA,CASSHYPAGTDGYTF,TGCGCCAGCAGCCATTATCCGGCGGGAACGGATGGCTACACCTTC
NA,TRBV11-2,TRBJ2-3,NA,CASSLGGPGLDTQYF,TGTGCCAGCAGCTTAGGGGGACCTGGCTTAGATACGCAGTATTTT
NA,TRBV6-5,TRBJ2-5,NA,CASSYSSLEGETQYF,TGTGCCAGCAGTTACTCCTCCCTGGAGGGGGAGACCCAGTACTTC
NA,TRBV6-1,TRBJ2-7,NA,CASSEYGTQDYEQYF,TGTGCCAGCAGTGAATACGGGACACAGGACTACGAGCAGTACTTC
once,TRBV11-2,TRBJ2-3,TRBD2,CASSFAGGKRDTQYF,TGTGCCAGCAGCTTCGCGGGGGGTAAAAGAGATACGCAGTATTTT
once,TRBV5-6,TRBJ1-2,TRBD1,CASSLMDRGNYGYTF,TGTGCCAGCAGCTTGATGGACAGGGGGAACTATGGCTACACCTTC
NA,TRBV11-2,TRBJ1-2,TRBD1,CASSLWTGWNYGYTF,TGTGCCAGCAGCTTGTGGACAGGGTGGAACTATGGCTACACCTTC
NA,TRBV2,TRBJ1-5,NA,CASVGPDSNQPQHF,TGTGCCAGCGTGGGGCCCGATAGCAATCAGCCCCAGCATTTT
NA,TRBV7-9,TRBJ1-2,NA,CASSFTGTQAGYTF,TGTGCCAGCAGCTTCACCGGGACACAGGCTGGCTACACCTTC
NA,TRBV6-5,TRBJ2-7,NA,CASSIVGTGYEQYF,TGTGCCAGCAGCATTGTGGGGACCGGGTACGAGCAGTACTTC
NA,TRBV18,TRBJ1-1,NA,CASSPPAGIEAFF,TGTGCCAGCTCACCACCGGCGGGGATTGAAGCTTTCTTT
NA,TRBV18,TRBJ2-2,NA,CASSPLSRVFGNTGELFF,TGTGCCAGCTCACCACTGTCCAGGGTGTTTGGAAACACCGGGGAGCTGTTTTTT
NA,TRBV9,TRBJ1-1,NA,CASSVASNTEAFF,TGTGCCAGCAGCGTAGCTTCGAACACTGAAGCTTTCTTT
NA,TRBV11-3,TRBJ2-1,TRBD2,CASSLGIVAGGRNEQFF,TGTGCCAGCAGCTTAGGAATCGTAGCGGGGGGGCGGAATGAGCAGTTCTTC
NA,TRBV5-1,TRBJ1-3,NA,CASSLVSGAGNTIYF,TGCGCCAGCAGCTTGGTTTCGGGGGCTGGAAACACCATATATTTT
NA,TRBV19,TRBJ1-2,TRBD1,CASSSPGQGYGYTF,TGTGCCAGTAGTTCTCCGGGACAGGGCTATGGCTACACCTTC
NA,TRBV5-1,TRBJ2-7,TRBD2,CASRVAGGPLYEQYF,TGCGCCAGCAGAGTAGCGGGGGGGCCTCTCTACGAGCAGTACTTC
NA,TRBV5-4,TRBJ2-7,TRBD1,CASSTRQGARTYEQYF,TGTGCCAGCAGCACAAGACAGGGGGCGCGCACCTACGAGCAGTACTTC
NA,TRBV4-1,TRBJ1-2,TRBD1,CASSQEGTGPYGYTF,TGCGCCAGCAGCCAAGAGGGGACAGGACCCTATGGCTACACCTTC
NA,TRBV11-2,TRBJ1-2,NA,CASSLRPSWAYGYTF,TGTGCCAGCAGCTTAAGACCCTCCTGGGCCTATGGCTACACCTTC
NA,TRBV4-1,TRBJ1-6,NA,CASSRSDNSYNSPLHF,TGCGCCAGCAGCCGGTCGGACAACTCCTATAATTCACCCCTCCACTTT
NA,TRBV5-8,TRBJ1-5,TRBD1,CASSLQGAGSNQPQHF,TGTGCCAGCAGCTTACAGGGGGCCGGAAGCAATCAGCCCCAGCATTTT
NA,TRBV4-3,TRBJ1-1,NA,CASSLWTENTEAFF,TGCGCCAGCAGCCTCTGGACAGAGAACACTGAAGCTTTCTTT
NA,TRBV6-1,TRBJ1-2,TRBD1,CASTLDREPYGYTF,TGTGCCAGCACGTTAGACAGGGAACCCTATGGCTACACCTTC
NA,TRBV19,TRBJ2-5,NA,CASSLKMAQYF,TGTGCCAGTAGTCTTAAGATGGCCCAGTACTTC
NA,TRBV6-1,TRBJ2-1,TRBD1,CASSAQGEGQFF,TGTGCCAGCAGTGCCCAGGGGGAAGGGCAGTTCTTC
few,TRBV7-9,TRBJ2-3,NA,CASSLGSGGTDTQYF,TGTGCCAGCAGCTTAGGTTCTGGGGGCACAGATACGCAGTATTTT
NA,TRBV9,TRBJ2-7,NA,CASSVGGGEEQYF,TGTGCCAGCAGCGTAGGCGGCGGGGAGGAGCAGTACTTC
NA,TRBV18,TRBJ2-3,NA,CASSPGSATDTQYF,TGTGCCAGCTCACCAGGGTCTGCCACAGATACGCAGTATTTT
NA,TRBV10-3,TRBJ2-6,NA,CAISESTGLSPGANVLTF,TGTGCCATCAGTGAGTCCACGGGGCTCTCACCTGGGGCCAACGTCCTGACTTTC
NA,TRBV7-3,TRBJ2-3,TRBD2,CARTGLAGGTQYF,TGTGCCAGGACGGGACTAGCGGGGGGTACGCAGTATTTT
once,TRBV5-1,TRBJ2-1,NA,CASSLVAGFYNEQFF,TGCGCCAGCAGCTTGGTTGCCGGGTTCTACAATGAGCAGTTCTTC
NA,TRBV6-4,TRBJ2-2,NA,CASSDKNTGELFF,TGTGCCAGCAGTGACAAGAACACCGGGGAGCTGTTTTTT
NA,TRBV6-5,TRBJ1-2,NA,CASRRETDANGYTF,TGTGCCAGCAGGAGAGAAACCGACGCAAATGGCTACACCTTC
few,TRBV25-1,TRBJ2-7,NA,CASSEGIGGNYEQYF,TGTGCCAGCAGTGAAGGGATTGGAGGAAACTACGAGCAGTACTTC
NA,TRBV7-9,TRBJ2-7,TRBD1,CASSLSTGGSYEQYF,TGTGCCAGCAGCTTAAGCACAGGGGGCTCATACGAGCAGTACTTC
NA,TRBV2,TRBJ2-1,TRBD2,CASRKGAGGINEQFF,TGTGCCAGCAGGAAAGGAGCGGGGGGGATCAATGAGCAGTTCTTC
few,TRBV5-1,TRBJ1-6,NA,CAICPGGVRSYNSPLHF,TGCGCCATATGCCCGGGGGGAGTTAGGTCCTATAATTCACCCCTCCACTTT
NA,TRBV5-5,TRBJ1-3,TRBD1,CASSLFEGANTIYF,TGTGCCAGCAGCTTGTTCGAGGGGGCAAACACCATATATTTT
NA,TRBV9,TRBJ2-5,TRBD1,CASSQQGRQTQYF,TGTGCCAGCAGCCAACAGGGGCGGCAGACCCAGTACTTC
NA,TRBV6-1,TRBJ1-4,TRBD1,CASSVRGGDGEKLFF,TGTGCCAGCAGTGTTCGAGGGGGCGACGGTGAAAAACTGTTTTTT
NA,TRBV15,TRBJ1-2,TRBD1,CATSSRTGQGYTF,TGTGCCACCAGCAGTAGGACAGGGCAAGGCTACACCTTC
few,TRBV27,TRBJ2-1,NA,CASTSAGPGEQFF,TGTGCCAGCACCTCTGCTGGCCCCGGTGAGCAGTTCTTC
NA,TRBV29-1,TRBJ1-1,NA,CSVDRTNTEAFF,TGCAGCGTTGACAGGACGAACACTGAAGCTTTCTTT
NA,TRBV5-4,TRBJ1-2,NA,CASSDTKGASNYGYTF,TGTGCCAGCAGCGACACTAAAGGGGCGTCGAACTATGGCTACACCTTC
NA,TRBV7-8,TRBJ2-1,TRBD1,CASSLGRTGGNNEQFF,TGTGCCAGCAGCTTAGGTCGGACAGGGGGTAACAATGAGCAGTTCTTC
few,TRBV7-9,TRBJ1-1,NA,CASSLFRDSAEAFF,TGTGCCAGCAGCTTATTCAGGGATAGCGCTGAAGCTTTCTTT
NA,TRBV4-2,TRBJ2-2,NA,CASSQEGVSGELFF,TGTGCCAGCAGCCAAGAAGGCGTTTCTGGGGAGCTGTTTTTT
NA,TRBV4-1,TRBJ2-7,TRBD2,CASSQGGLAGGNEQYF,TGCGCCAGCAGCCAAGGGGGGCTAGCGGGGGGTAACGAGCAGTACTTC
NA,TRBV2,TRBJ2-4,NA,CASSEYPPDAWAKNIQYF,TGTGCCAGCAGTGAATATCCCCCGGATGCTTGGGCCAAAAACATTCAGTACTTC
NA,TRBV18,TRBJ1-1,TRBD1,CASSPTGTVNTEAFF,TGTGCCAGCTCCCCCACCGGGACAGTGAACACTGAAGCTTTCTTT
NA,TRBV6-5,TRBJ2-1,TRBD1,CASSSARQGDNEQFF,TGTGCCAGCAGTTCCGCGCGACAGGGCGACAATGAGCAGTTCTTC
NA,TRBV4-3,TRBJ1-2,NA,CASSQDEGTYGYTF,TGCGCCAGCAGCCAAGATGAGGGGACCTATGGCTACACCTTC
NA,TRBV7-2,TRBJ2-3,NA,CASSLWGGRDTQYF,TGTGCCAGCAGCTTGTGGGGGGGCCGTGATACGCAGTATTTT
NA,TRBV7-6,TRBJ1-2,NA,CASSLAPSNYGYTF,TGTGCCAGCAGCCTGGCCCCCAGTAACTATGGCTACACCTTC